The clone carrying this TCR beta chain was seen many times. No antigen is known for it. The record originates from a study of identical twins. TCRdb re-derived calls from the 5' RACE reads in MiXCR, one entry per CDR3 protein. Among 260,000 or so distinct CDR3 sequences, around 7.6% were seen once, and the ten largest hold approximately 5.4%. Broader study findings: Out-of-frame alpha sequences shared between twins exhibited an excess of low generation probability.

This same sample was also taken into another study, of yellow fever vaccine responses in identical twins.

The TCR sequence derives from a woman between 18 and 29 years old in good health. The specimen was CD8+ T cells sorted from blood.

The CDR3 bases are TGCAGCGTTCCGGGACAGGGGGCCAATGAGCAGTTCTTC. Translated: CSVPGQGANEQFF. This chain connects TRBV29-1 to TRBJ2-1; 12 bases are shared with TRBD1. Unmatched junction bases numbered 2, after V lost 5 bases and J lost 6 bases. The germline gives CDR1 SQVTM, CDR2 ANQGSEA. This CDR3 contains 13 residues.